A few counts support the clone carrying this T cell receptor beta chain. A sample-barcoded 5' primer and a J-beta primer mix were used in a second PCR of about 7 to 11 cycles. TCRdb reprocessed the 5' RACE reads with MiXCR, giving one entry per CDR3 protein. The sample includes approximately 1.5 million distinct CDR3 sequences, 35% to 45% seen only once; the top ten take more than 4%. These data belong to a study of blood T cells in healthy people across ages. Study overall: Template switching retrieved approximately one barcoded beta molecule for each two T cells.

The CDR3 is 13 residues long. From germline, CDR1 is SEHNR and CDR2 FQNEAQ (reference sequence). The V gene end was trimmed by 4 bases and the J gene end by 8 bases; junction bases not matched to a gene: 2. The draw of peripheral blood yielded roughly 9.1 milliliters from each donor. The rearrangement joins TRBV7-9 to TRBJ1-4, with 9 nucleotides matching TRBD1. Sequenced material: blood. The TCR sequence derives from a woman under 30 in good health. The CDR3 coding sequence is TGTGCCAGCAGCTCAGGACAGGGGGAAAAACTGTTTTTT. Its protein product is CASSSGQGEKLFF.